The clone carrying this T cell receptor (beta chain) was detected ten times or more. These data come from a study of CD4 and CD8 cells across lung adenocarcinoma regions. TCRdb ran MiXCR on the PCR reads and lists one entry per CDR3 protein. The sample comprises fewer than 20,000 distinct CDR3 sequences, under 70% of which are singletons, and 32% rests with the top ten. The V end lost 5 bases, the J end lost 5 bases, and 6 bases lay between the germline ends. Germline CDR1 and CDR2: MNHNS and SASEGT. There are 11 residues in the CDR3. The rearrangement links TRBV6-1 to TRBJ1-1; D is undetermined. The TCR originated in a female donor with lung adenocarcinoma. The CD4 and CD8 labels of this study may be unreliable. The sequencing sample was made of CD8+ T cells from the center of a lung tumor. CDR3 nucleotide sequence: TGTGCCAGCAGTCCCGGTACTGAAGCTTTCTTT. This sequence encodes CASSPGTEAFF.